Listed here are 6 T cell receptor beta chains from one sample, sequenced in a study of T cells in Graves' hyperthyroidism and ophthalmopathy. Amplified TCR beta CDR3 regions derived from RNA transcripts. The TCR CDR3 was amplified in a first-round RT-PCR using the HTBI primer set. TCRdb re-derived calls from the multiplex PCR reads in MiXCR, one entry per CDR3 protein. The sample lists 450,000 to 700,000 distinct CDR3 sequences, 46% occurring once. The specimen sequenced was peripheral blood or thyroid tissue (not recorded which). These receptors were taken from an adult woman with Graves' disease, either hyperthyroidism or ophthalmopathy (not recorded which).

This clonotype was counted many times. The rearrangement links TRBV7-2 to TRBJ2-5; no clear D. Germline CDR1 SGHTA, CDR2 FQGNSA. Trimming shortened V by 2 bases and J by 3 bases, and 7 bases separated the two germline ends. The CDR3 is 13 amino acids. CDR3 loop: CASSLRREETQYF. The CDR3, as DNA: TGTGCCAGCAGCTTACGGAGAGAAGAGACCCAGTACTTC.

The chain employs TRBV24-1 and TRBJ2-5; 7 nucleotides line up with TRBD1. With V trimmed by 8 bases and J by 5 bases, 13 bases remained unmatched. This CDR3 contains 15 residues. Germline V lookup: CDR1 KGHDR, CDR2 SFDVKD. CDR3 nucleotide sequence: TGTGCCACCACTAGACAGGGACAACGACGGGAGACCCAGTACTTC. The encoded protein is CATTRQGQRRETQYF.

This clonotype was counted between two and nine times. The chain couples TRBV28 to TRBJ2-7; 10 bases are shared with TRBD2. J gave up 7 bases and V 3 bases, and 6 bases lay outside the gene matches. This CDR3 contains 14 residues. Germline CDR1 and CDR2: MDHEN and SYDVKM. CDR3 nucleotide sequence: TGTGCCAGCAGTTTCGGTAGCGGGGGGCGGGAGCAGTACTTC. Protein sequence: CASSFGSGGREQYF.

The chain uses TRBV6-6 and TRBJ1-4; possibly TRBD1 for D (5 bases). The germline V gene has CDR1 MNHNY and CDR2 SVGAGI (reference sequence). This CDR3 spans 15 amino acids. The germline V and J ends were trimmed by 4 bases and 7 bases, with 16 bases remaining between them. CDR3 nucleotides: TGTGCCAGCAGTTCTTCCACCAGGGTGACTGAAAAACTGTTTTTT. This translates into CASSSSTRVTEKLFF.

Many counts were recorded for this clonotype. V usage is TRBV7-9 and J usage is TRBJ1-1; a possible D gene is TRBD1 (6 bases). V shed 8 bases and J shed 6 bases, with 10 bases lying between them. CDR3 length: 11 amino acids. Germline-derived CDR1 and CDR2 are SEHNR and FQNEAQ (reference sequence). The CDR3 DNA follows: TGTGCCAGCTCCGGGGGCCCTGAAGCTTTCTTT. As protein: CASSGGPEAFF.

In this sample, this clonotype turned up many times. The V call is TRBV5-1, the J call TRBJ2-2; weak D call: TRBD2 (5 bases). The V gene lost 0 bases and the J gene lost 9 bases, with 18 bases spanning the gap. This CDR3 region has 16 residues. Germline V lookup: CDR1 SGHRS, CDR2 YFSETQ. CDR3 sequence reads: CASSLAEFGGIRELFF. The CDR3 DNA reads TGCGCCAGCAGCTTGGCCGAGTTTGGAGGTATCAGGGAGCTGTTTTTT.